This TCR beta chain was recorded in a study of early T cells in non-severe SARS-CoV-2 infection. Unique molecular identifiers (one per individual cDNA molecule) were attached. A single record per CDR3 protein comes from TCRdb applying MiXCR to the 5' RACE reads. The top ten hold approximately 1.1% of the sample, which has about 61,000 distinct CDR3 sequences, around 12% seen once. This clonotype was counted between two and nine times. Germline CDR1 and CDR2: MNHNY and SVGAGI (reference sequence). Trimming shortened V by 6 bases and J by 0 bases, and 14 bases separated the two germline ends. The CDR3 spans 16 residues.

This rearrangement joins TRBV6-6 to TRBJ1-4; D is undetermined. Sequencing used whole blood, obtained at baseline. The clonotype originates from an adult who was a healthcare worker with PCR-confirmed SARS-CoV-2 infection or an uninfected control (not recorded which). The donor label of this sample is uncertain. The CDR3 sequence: CASSPAGKATNEKLFF. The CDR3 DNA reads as TGTGCCAGCAGCCCCGCGGGGAAAGCAACTAATGAAAAACTGTTTTTT.